The next 3 T cell receptor beta chains were all read from a single sample in a study of cytomegalovirus exposure and HLA in healthy donors. PCR primers comprised 60 Vbeta and 13 Jbeta primers. Clones were sequenced by immunoSEQ multiplex PCR, and TCRdb holds only the in-frame ones, with some missing. The sample holds some 140,000 clones, roughly four fifths seen once. The sequenced sample consisted of PBMCs. These receptors all come from a woman between 40 and 50 years old in good health and CMV-seronegative.

The V gene is TRBV7-6, the J gene TRBJ1-3; D perhaps matches TRBD1 (5 bases). The CDR3 contains 15 residues. The germline V gene encodes CDR1 SGHVS and CDR2 FNYEAQ. V was cut by 0 bases and J by 0 bases, with 6 bases left in between. CDR3 bases: TGTGCCAGCAGCTTAGCAGACAGCTCTGGAAACACCATATATTTT. Protein: CASSLADSSGNTIYF.

The V gene is TRBV28, the J gene TRBJ2-3, with 8 bases lining up with TRBD2. Losses at the gene ends were 4 bases for V and 0 bases for J; bases not matched to a gene: 6. The germline V gene has CDR1 MDHEN and CDR2 SYDVKM. The CDR3 is 16 residues long. As DNA, the CDR3 is TGTGCCAGCAGTTCCCCGGGAGGGGGTAGCACAGATACGCAGTATTTT. Its protein is CASSSPGGGSTDTQYF. Full variable domain (outside the CDR3, taken from reference TRBV28 and TRBJ2-3): DVKVTQSSRYLVKRTGEKVFLECVQDMDHENMFWYRQDPGLGLRLIYFSYDVKMKEKGDIPEGYSVSREKKERFSLILESASTNQTSMYLCASSSPGGGSTDTQYFGPGTRLTVL.

J is TRBJ2-7 and V is TRBV15; D may be TRBD2 (5 bases). With 0 bases removed from V and 3 bases from J, the gap between germline ends came to 6 bases. CDR1 is LNHNV and CDR2 is YYDKDF in the germline V gene (reference sequence). There are 13 residues in the CDR3. The CDR3 DNA follows: TGTGCCACCAGCAGAGACGGGATCTACGAGCAGTACTTC. Its protein is CATSRDGIYEQYF.